The source of this TCR beta chain is a study of T cells in Graves' hyperthyroidism and ophthalmopathy. Authors of the study amplified TCR beta CDR3 regions from RNA transcripts. HTBI primers were used for first-round RT-PCR of the TCR CDR3. From the multiplex PCR reads, TCRdb called clonotypes with MiXCR, one entry per CDR3 protein. The data contain approximately 590,000 distinct CDR3 sequences, around 14% of them singletons. Germline CDR1 is SGHTA and CDR2 is FQGNSA. CDR3 length: 14 amino acids. V lost 2 bases and J lost 6, with 14 bases in between. Ten or more counts support this clonotype. The sequenced material came from blood. The TCR comes from a young woman with Graves' hyperthyroidism. The chain couples TRBV7-2 to TRBJ2-7; D not resolved. In DNA, the CDR3 is TGTGCCAGCAGCTTAAGCTCTCTGGCTCCCGAGCAGTACTTC. Protein: CASSLSSLAPEQYF.